A selection of T cell receptor beta chains follows, all from one sample in a study of post-analysis software for immune sequencing data. TCRdb passed the PCR reads through MiXCR, listing each CDR3 protein once. Of about half a million distinct CDR3 sequences in the sample, under 55% are singletons; the top ten hold over 10%. The sequenced sample consisted of blood. The source is a girl aged 5-17 years with multiple sclerosis. Each CDR3 is given with its conserved first and last residue.

>TRBV5-1|TRBJ1-2
CASSLEGQGKSGYTF
>TRBV20-1|TRBJ1-6
CSAIDPTGSSYNSPLHF
>TRBV20-1|TRBJ1-4
CSAEDRFATNEKLFF
>TRBV7-9|NA
CASSPSPGTSPQETQYF
>TRBV4-1|NA
CASSPSSGRRAYEQYF
>TRBV4-3|TRBJ2-1
CASSQDGAGGYNEQFF
>TRBV12-3/TRBV12-4|TRBJ2-7
CASSSRGGDEQYF
>TRBV7-9|TRBJ2-3
CASSRGERAGTDTQYF
>TRBV12-3/TRBV12-4|TRBJ2-5
CASSLFGGRTQETQYF
>TRBV5-4|TRBJ2-7
CASSSRDRGTYEQYF
>TRBV20-1|TRBJ2-7
CSADPPPGQSYEQYF
>TRBV20-1|TRBJ2-1
CSANIMGTMRSNEQFF
>TRBV20-1|TRBJ1-5
CSARRGNQPQHF
>TRBV20-1|TRBJ2-1
CSAAQSGREYNEQFF
>TRBV27|TRBJ2-7
CASRPDDRSPYEQYF
>TRBV29-1|TRBJ2-1
CSVAGDANNEQFF
>TRBV12-3/TRBV12-4|TRBJ2-7
CASRGTGAPYEQYF
>TRBV12-3/TRBV12-4|TRBJ1-2
CATSRGGYTF
>TRBV28|TRBJ2-3
CASMTGPRSTDTQYF
>TRBV27|TRBJ2-7
CASSLPGLVGEQYF
>TRBV15|TRBJ2-5
CATSKGLEETQYF
>TRBV7-6|TRBJ1-2
CASSLFEGSYGYTF
>TRBV20-1|TRBJ2-1
CSAIENWDYYNEQFF
>TRBV5-1|NA
CASSLVPSGRAPSSLEQYF
>TRBV29-1|NA
CSVEARDRKNIQYF
>TRBV20-1|TRBJ1-1
CSAREYFTEAFF
>TRBV5-1|TRBJ1-6
CASSEGGGSSYNSPLHF
>TRBV7-8|TRBJ2-3
CASSLLAGLGTDTQYF
>TRBV6-1|TRBJ2-7
CASRRTSDSSYEQYF
>TRBV20-1|TRBJ2-7
CSARQTGGISYEQYF